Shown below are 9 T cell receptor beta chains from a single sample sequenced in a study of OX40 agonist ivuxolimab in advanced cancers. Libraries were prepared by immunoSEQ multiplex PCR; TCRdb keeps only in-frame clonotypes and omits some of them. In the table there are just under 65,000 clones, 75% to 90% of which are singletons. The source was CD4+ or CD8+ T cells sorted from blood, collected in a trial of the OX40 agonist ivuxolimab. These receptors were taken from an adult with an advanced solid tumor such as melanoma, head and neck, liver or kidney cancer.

The CDR3 region has the DNA TGTGCCAGCAGCTTTCCCCTCGACAGAGATCCCTACGAGCAGTACTTC. Residues: CASSFPLDRDPYEQYF. The rearrangement uses TRBV5-6 and TRBJ2-7, with D possibly TRBD1 on 5 matching bases. V dropped 2 bases and J dropped 2 bases, with 17 bases sitting between them. This CDR3 is built from 16 residues. Germline CDR1 SGHDT, CDR2 YYEEEE.

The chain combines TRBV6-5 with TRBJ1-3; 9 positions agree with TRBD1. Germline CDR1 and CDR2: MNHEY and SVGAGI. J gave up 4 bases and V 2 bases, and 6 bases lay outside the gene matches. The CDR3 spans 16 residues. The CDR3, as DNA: TGTGCCAGCAGTTACACCGGACAGGGGTCAGGAAACACCATATATTTT. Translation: CASSYTGQGSGNTIYF.

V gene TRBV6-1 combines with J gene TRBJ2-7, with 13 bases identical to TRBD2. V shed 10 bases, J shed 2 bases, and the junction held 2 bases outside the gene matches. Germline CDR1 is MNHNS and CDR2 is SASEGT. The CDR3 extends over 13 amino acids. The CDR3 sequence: CATGTSGTYEQYF. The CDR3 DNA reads TGTGCCACCGGGACTAGCGGGACCTACGAGCAGTACTTC.

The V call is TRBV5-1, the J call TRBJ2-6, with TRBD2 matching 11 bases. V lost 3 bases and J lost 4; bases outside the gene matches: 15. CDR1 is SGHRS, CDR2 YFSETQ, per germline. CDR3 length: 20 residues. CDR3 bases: TGCGCCAGCAGCTCGACCGGTAGCGGGGGGGCCGGCTACGGGGCCAACGTCCTGACTTTC. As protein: CASSSTGSGGAGYGANVLTF.

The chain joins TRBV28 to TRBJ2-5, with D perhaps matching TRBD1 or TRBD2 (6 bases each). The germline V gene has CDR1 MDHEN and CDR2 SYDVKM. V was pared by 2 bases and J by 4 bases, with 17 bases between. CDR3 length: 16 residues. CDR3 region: CASSLMAGEVGETQYF. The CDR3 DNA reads TGTGCCAGCAGTTTAATGGCAGGGGAGGTGGGAGAGACCCAGTACTTC.

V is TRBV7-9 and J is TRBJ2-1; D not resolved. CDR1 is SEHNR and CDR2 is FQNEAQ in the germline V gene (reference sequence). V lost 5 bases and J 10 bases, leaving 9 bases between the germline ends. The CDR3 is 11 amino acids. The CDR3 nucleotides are TGTGCCAGCAGCCGCCACGGGGAGCAGTTCTTC. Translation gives CASSRHGEQFF.

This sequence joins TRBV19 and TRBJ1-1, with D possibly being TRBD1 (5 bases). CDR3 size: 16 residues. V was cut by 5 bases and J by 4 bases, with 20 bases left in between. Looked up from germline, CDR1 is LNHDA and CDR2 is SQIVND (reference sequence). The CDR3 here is CASSSKAGMVGTEAFF. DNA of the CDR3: TGTGCCAGTAGTTCCAAGGCAGGGATGGTGGGCACTGAAGCTTTCTTT.

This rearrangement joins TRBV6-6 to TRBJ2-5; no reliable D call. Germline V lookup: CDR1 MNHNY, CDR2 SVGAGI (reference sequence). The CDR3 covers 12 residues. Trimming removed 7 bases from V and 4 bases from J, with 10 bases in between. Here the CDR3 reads CASKVKGETQYF. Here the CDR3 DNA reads TGTGCCAGCAAGGTGAAAGGAGAGACCCAGTACTTC.

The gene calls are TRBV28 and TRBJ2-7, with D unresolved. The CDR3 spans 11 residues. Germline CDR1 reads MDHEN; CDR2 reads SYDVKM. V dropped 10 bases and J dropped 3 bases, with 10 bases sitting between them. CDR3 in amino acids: CATAEFYEQYF. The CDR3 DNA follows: TGTGCCACCGCGGAGTTCTACGAGCAGTACTTC.